Presented here are 20 T cell receptor beta chains from one specimen sequenced in a study of T cells in Graves' hyperthyroidism and ophthalmopathy. Amplified TCR beta CDR3 regions came from RNA transcripts. Carried out on the TCR CDR3, a first-round RT-PCR used the HTBI primer set. TCRdb re-derived calls from the multiplex PCR reads in MiXCR, one entry per CDR3 protein. Altogether under 400,000 distinct CDR3 sequences are present, approximately 25% being singletons, with the ten largest covering 70% to 75%. Sequenced sample: blood. Source of these receptors: a man aged 45-65 years with Graves' hyperthyroidism.

The CDR3 nucleotides are TGTGCCAGCAGTGCCGACAGTAATGAAAAACTGTTTTTT. Amino acid sequence: CASSADSNEKLFF. This chain links TRBV25-1 with TRBJ1-4; D possibly corresponds to TRBD1 (5 bases). This CDR3 comprises 13 residues. Germline V lookup: CDR1 MGHDK, CDR2 SYGVNS. Trimming left V 4 bases short and J 4 bases short, with 7 bases between.

The chain recombines TRBV6-1 with TRBJ1-1; D not resolved. CDR3 length: 12 amino acids. Germline CDR1 MNHNS, CDR2 SASEGT. V was clipped by 6 bases and J by 11 bases, with 16 bases between them. CDR3 DNA: TGTGCCAGCAGCCCCGCGGAGGGTAGGGCTTTCTTT. It translates to CASSPAEGRAFF.

This clonotype was counted a few times. The J gene is TRBJ2-7, the V gene TRBV12-3 or TRBV12-4, with 12 nucleotides matching TRBD1. The ends lost 6 bases at V and 7 bases at J; junction bases unmatched: 13. This CDR3 is 16 amino acids long. CDR3 residues: CASRRGQGAGTGEQYF. CDR3 in DNA: TGTGCCAGCAGGAGGGGACAGGGGGCCGGCACGGGGGAGCAGTACTTC.

DNA of the CDR3: TGCAGTGCCACGATTGGGGGGGGCAGGGCTGAGCAGTTCTTC. Protein sequence: CSATIGGGRAEQFF. The chain uses TRBV20-1 and TRBJ2-1, with a tentative D call TRBD2 (7 bases). The CDR3 extends over 14 amino acids. Germline CDR1 DFQATT, CDR2 SNEGSKA (reference sequence). The germline V and J ends were trimmed by 6 bases and 9 bases, with 21 bases remaining between them.

This clonotype has only a few counts. The genes are TRBV5-1 and TRBJ1-3; no reliable D call. V was clipped by 4 bases and J by 0 bases, with 8 bases between them. Germline V gene data show CDR1 as SGHRS and CDR2 as YFSETQ. CDR3 size: 14 residues. The chain's CDR3 is CASSPTSSGNTIYF. The CDR3 DNA sequence: TGCGCCAGCAGCCCGACGAGCTCTGGAAACACCATATATTTT.

The chain joins TRBV7-3 to TRBJ2-7; tentative D call: TRBD1 (6 bases). The V and J ends lost 3 bases and 5 bases respectively, with 17 bases between them. CDR1 is SGHTA, CDR2 FQGTGA, per germline. The CDR3 consists of 15 residues. The CDR3 reads CASSLEQGIMDEQYF. CDR3 coding DNA: TGTGCCAGCAGCTTGGAACAGGGAATTATGGACGAGCAGTACTTC.

This clonotype was seen a handful of times. The chain recombines TRBV5-1 with TRBJ1-1; maybe TRBD1 (5 bases). Per the germline V gene, CDR1 is SGHRS and CDR2 is YFSETQ. The V gene lost 8 bases and the J gene lost 6 bases, with 17 bases spanning the gap. The CDR3 has 13 amino acids. The CDR3 protein is CASQPGDRPEAFF. CDR3 bases: TGCGCCAGTCAACCGGGGGATCGTCCTGAAGCTTTCTTT.

The chain joins TRBV6-1 to TRBJ1-1; D remains ambiguous. Per the germline V gene, CDR1 is MNHNS and CDR2 is SASEGT. V was clipped by 0 bases and J by 4 bases, with 6 bases between them. This CDR3 contains 13 residues. The CDR3 DNA reads TGTGCCAGCAGTGAAGCGCGAGTCACTGAAGCTTTCTTT. The encoded protein is CASSEARVTEAFF.

The chain carries TRBV20-1 and TRBJ1-2; TRBD1 aligns across 7 bases. This CDR3 region has 14 residues. CDR1 is DFQATT and CDR2 is SNEGSKA in the germline V gene (reference sequence). The trim removed 0 bases at V and 6 bases at J, leaving 7 bases unmatched. The CDR3 sequence is CSARDTDRLDGYTF. The CDR3 DNA reads as TGCAGTGCTAGAGATACGGACAGGTTGGATGGCTACACCTTC.

This clonotype has a handful of counts. The rearrangement links TRBV20-1 to TRBJ1-5; 8 bases match TRBD1. Germline values: CDR1 DFQATT, CDR2 SNEGSKA (reference sequence). The CDR3 extends over 14 amino acids. The ends lost 7 bases at V and 6 bases at J; junction bases unmatched: 11. CDR3 protein: CSVIGQGDGQPQHF. The CDR3 bases are TGCAGTGTCATAGGACAGGGAGACGGTCAGCCCCAGCATTTT.

CDR3 DNA sequence: TGCAGTGCTAAAGACATTGTCGGCGGGAGGGCCGGGGATACGCAGTATTTT. The encoded protein is CSAKDIVGGRAGDTQYF. J is TRBJ2-3 and V is TRBV20-1; TRBD2 aligns across 9 bases. This CDR3 contains 17 residues. Germline lookup yields CDR1 DFQATT and CDR2 SNEGSKA (reference sequence). V was pared by 4 bases and J by 6 bases, with 17 bases of the junction left unmatched.

This rearrangement joins TRBV14 to TRBJ1-2; 8 nucleotides line up with TRBD1. J lost 4 bases, V lost 3 bases, and 10 bases had no gene match. Germline values: CDR1 SGHDN, CDR2 FVKESK. The CDR3 extends over 16 amino acids. Here the CDR3 DNA reads TGTGCCAGCAGCCATCCCGGGACAGGTCGCAGCTATGGCTACACCTTC. Translation: CASSHPGTGRSYGYTF.

This clonotype was recorded a few times. The J gene is TRBJ2-2, the V gene TRBV11-2; 10 nucleotides agree with TRBD2. Germline V gene lookup returns CDR1 SGHAT and CDR2 FQNNGV. The junction had 9 bases not matched to a gene; V was cut back by 5 bases and J by 6 bases. The CDR3 contains 16 residues. In nucleotides, the CDR3 is TGTGCCAGCAGCGGGGCTAGCGGGAGTGAGGCCGGGGAGCTGTTTTTT. This gives the protein CASSGASGSEAGELFF.

Ten or more counts support this clonotype. This sequence joins TRBV3-1 and TRBJ1-2; 8 bases align to TRBD1. The ends lost 1 base at V and 4 bases at J; junction bases unmatched: 5. The CDR3 spans 15 residues. Germline values: CDR1 LGHDT, CDR2 YNNKEL (reference sequence). CDR3 coding DNA: TGTGCCAGCAGCCAAGGACGGACAGGGATCTATGGCTACACCTTC. Translated, it gives CASSQGRTGIYGYTF.

CDR3 region: CAIMRSAGGPSGTDTQYF. The CDR3 coding sequence is TGTGCCATCATGCGGTCAGCGGGAGGGCCCTCGGGCACAGATACGCAGTATTTT. The genes are TRBV10-3 and TRBJ2-3, with 10 bases that match TRBD2. Germline values: CDR1 ENHRY, CDR2 SYGVKD. J was trimmed by 1 base and V by 7 bases; bases with no gene match: 14. This CDR3 is built from 18 residues.

V gene TRBV13 combines with J gene TRBJ2-7, with TRBD2 as a possible D gene (6 bases). CDR3 size: 15 residues. Germline assignment: CDR1 PRHDT and CDR2 FYEKMQ (reference sequence). V lost 4 bases and J lost 0, with 13 bases in between. CDR3 residues: CASSSSGLSSYEQYF. The CDR3 DNA reads as TGTGCCAGCAGCTCCTCGGGACTTAGCTCCTACGAGCAGTACTTC.

This rearrangement joins TRBV29-1 to TRBJ2-1; tentatively, D is TRBD1 or TRBD2 (5 bases each). This CDR3 is 13 amino acids long. CDR1 is SQVTM and CDR2 is ANQGSEA in the germline V gene. The V end was cut by 3 bases, the J end by 6 bases, with 12 bases between. The CDR3 DNA follows: TGCAGCGTTGATCTGGGACCTGGCAATGAGCAGTTCTTC. Translating gives CSVDLGPGNEQFF.

This clonotype showed up many times. The chain carries TRBV2 and TRBJ2-1; maybe TRBD1 (6 bases). CDR3 size: 12 residues. V shed 3 bases and J shed 8 bases, with 8 bases lying between them. The V gene's germline CDR1 is SNHLY and CDR2 FYNNEI. The CDR3 region is CASSDQGHEQFF. The CDR3 DNA follows: TGTGCCAGCAGTGACCAGGGGCATGAGCAGTTCTTC. The full variable domain, in which reference TRBV2 and TRBJ2-1 provide the parts outside the CDR3, is EPEVTQTPSHQVTQMGQEVILRCVPISNHLYFYWYRQILGQKVEFLVSFYNNEISEKSEIFDDQFSVERPDGSNFTLKIRSTKLEDSAMYFCASSDQGHEQFFGPGTRLTVL.

This clonotype was found many times. The V gene is TRBV6-2 or TRBV6-3, the J gene TRBJ2-3; 14 bases match TRBD2. Germline CDR1 MNHEY, CDR2 SVGEGT. The CDR3 covers 15 residues. Losses at the gene ends were 8 bases for V and 1 base for J; bases not matched to a gene: 2. The CDR3 DNA sequence: TGTGCCAGCTGGGGACTAGCGGGAGGCACAGATACGCAGTATTTT. Protein product: CASWGLAGGTDTQYF.

J is TRBJ2-3 and V is TRBV19; D may be TRBD2 (7 bases). Germline CDR1 is LNHDA and CDR2 is SQIVND (reference sequence). The CDR3 length is 15 residues. Trimming removed 5 bases from V and 4 bases from J, with 16 bases in between. CDR3 protein: CASSPRGALADTQYF. CDR3 DNA sequence: TGTGCCAGTAGTCCCCGGGGGGCTCTGGCAGATACGCAGTATTTT.